The clone carrying this TCR beta chain showed up many times. CDR3-region Arm-PCR and iRepertoire HTBI primers produced the TCR beta libraries. TCRdb analysed the multiplex PCR reads with MiXCR anew, one entry per CDR3 protein. The repertoire holds approximately 350,000 distinct CDR3 sequences, with 16% as singletons. Trimming cost V 0 bases and J 2 bases; bases outside gene matches: 4. Germline CDR1 is SEHNR and CDR2 is FQNEAQ (reference sequence). CDR3 length: 16 amino acids. The data originate from a study of regulatory T cells in long-lasting Graves disease. Indicated time point: newly diagnosed GD, antithyroid drugs for less than 3 months. Construction of the TCR library relied on RNA isolated from PBMCs. These data also formed part of another study, on T cells in Graves' hyperthyroidism and ophthalmopathy.

Specimen: peripheral blood mononuclear cells (PBMCs), collected at new diagnosis, from a patient treated with antithyroid drugs. The TCR originated in a man aged 35 to 55 with Graves disease. The rearrangement joins TRBV7-9 to TRBJ2-1; TRBD2 matches 7 bases. CDR3 sequence reads: CASSLAGGRTYNEQFF. CDR3 sequence (DNA): TGTGCCAGCAGCTTAGCGGGGGGGAGGACCTACAATGAGCAGTTCTTC.